Given below is one T cell receptor (beta chain) in context. These data are taken from a study of T cell changes during pregnancy in multiple sclerosis. Sequencing was performed with immunoSEQ multiplex PCR; in TCRdb, only in-frame clones are kept and a portion is missing. The repertoire consists of 65,000 to 90,000 clones, with around 90% occurring once and the leading ten covering 0.25% to 0.3%. Germline V lookup: CDR1 KGHSH, CDR2 LQKENI. The J segment lost 0 bases and the V segment lost 6 bases, leaving 5 bases of the junction unmatched. CDR3 length: 14 residues. J is TRBJ2-7 and V is TRBV18; 7 nucleotides line up with TRBD1. This clonotype originated in a female donor with multiple sclerosis, enrolled in a pregnancy study. Source: CD4+ T cells from peripheral blood mononuclear cells, taken after pregnancy. The CDR3 sequence is CASSQRDSSYEQYF. CDR3 DNA sequence: TGTGCCAGCTCTCAGAGGGACAGCTCCTACGAGCAGTACTTC.